The rows below give T cell receptor beta chains drawn from one sample of a study of T cell responses to AZD1222 COVID-19 vaccine. Assay used: immunoSEQ multiplex PCR; TCRdb lists only in-frame clones, some missing. The sample records more than 75,000 clones, roughly 88% being singletons. Material: peripheral blood, obtained on day 0 of AZD1222 vaccination. The receptors here all came from an adult in good health. Each CDR3 is given with its conserved first and last residue. The D gene is left open where the match is weak. Not all rows give a size; the values are once, few, many and, for expanded clones, a class.

TRBJ2-7	NA	TRBV20-1	NA	TGCAGTGCTAGTCCAGGGTACGAGCAGTACTTC	CSASPGYEQYF
TRBJ1-1	NA	TRBV5-1	NA	TGCGCCAGCAACCCAGGGGTGAACACTGAAGCTTTCTTT	CASNPGVNTEAFF
TRBJ2-3	NA	TRBV5-6	once	TGTGCCAGCAGCTTCGGACAGACCACAGATACGCAGTATTTT	CASSFGQTTDTQYF
TRBJ1-1	TRBD1	TRBV6-1	NA	TGTGCCAGCAGTGAAGCACAGGGGCTAACTGAAGCTTTCTTT	CASSEAQGLTEAFF
TRBJ2-3	NA	TRBV12-3/TRBV12-4	NA	TGTGCCAGCACCAACGCGGGCCCAGATACGCAGTATTTT	CASTNAGPDTQYF
TRBJ2-7	NA	TRBV27	NA	TGTGCCAGCAGTCCGGAGACTATCCTCTTGGAGCAGTACTTC	CASSPETILLEQYF
TRBJ2-1	TRBD2	TRBV3-1/TRBV3-2	once	TGTGCCAGCAGCCAAGCCCTTGGTGAGACTAGCCGTGGGTATGAGCAGTTCTTC	CASSQALGETSRGYEQFF
TRBJ2-7	NA	TRBV28	NA	TGTGCCAGCAGTGCCGGGACTGCCATCTCCTACGAGCAGTACTTC	CASSAGTAISYEQYF
TRBJ2-7	NA	TRBV5-1	NA	TGCGCCAGCAGCCTCGGGACGGCCAACTACGAGCAGTACTTC	CASSLGTANYEQYF
TRBJ1-5	NA	TRBV28	NA	TGTGCCAGCAGCCCGGACCGGGGGGATCAGCCCCAGCATTTT	CASSPDRGDQPQHF
TRBJ2-5	NA	TRBV19	NA	TGTGCCAGTACCCCGCGGACAGCCGACCGGGGGACCCAGTACTTC	CASTPRTADRGTQYF